This T cell receptor (beta chain) was recovered during a study of T cell responses to AZD1222 COVID-19 vaccine. Whole-study results and caveats: Nearly half of unique spike-specific TCRs reportedly avoided B.1.351 and B.1.1.7 mutated regions.

Trimming pared 4 bases from V and 2 bases from J, leaving 15 bases between. The CDR3 runs to 15 residues. The germline gives CDR1 SGHDT, CDR2 YYEEEE. The repertoire was sequenced with immunoSEQ multiplex PCR; TCRdb's copy has only in-frame clones and lacks some. Of 95,000 to 150,000 clones detected, about 90% appear once; the ten largest clones hold approximately 4.5%. With respect to this clone: Its antigen is not known.

The sequence was collected from an adult in good health. The chain employs TRBV5-6 and TRBJ2-5; TRBD1 might be the D (5 bases). Sequenced here: peripheral blood, sampled on day 0 of AZD1222 vaccination. CDR3 sequence: CASSIWTSRQETQYF. The CDR3 DNA follows: TGTGCCAGCAGCATTTGGACATCACGGCAAGAGACCCAGTACTTC.